This note documents a single T cell receptor beta chain sequence. TCRdb's copy holds only in-frame clones and misses some; the assay was immunoSEQ multiplex PCR. The sample includes about 160,000 clones, about nine tenths of them seen just once. Germline V gives CDR1 MNHEY, CDR2 SVGEGT. J gave up 4 bases and V 5 bases, and 9 bases lay outside the gene matches. This CDR3 spans 15 amino acids. The data derive from a study of blood T cell repertoires in COVID-19. Study background: Nucleic acid was either cDNA or gDNA, and it came from T cells, B-cell-depleted T cells, or PBMCs.

The sequence was obtained from a woman aged 55-70 years with active or convalescent COVID-19. V gene TRBV6-2 or TRBV6-3 combines with J gene TRBJ1-1, with 8 bases matching TRBD1. The sample taken for sequencing was peripheral blood. The CDR3 bases are TGTGCCAGCAGTAAACCAATAACAGGGGGCACTGAAGCTTTCTTT. Protein product: CASSKPITGGTEAFF.